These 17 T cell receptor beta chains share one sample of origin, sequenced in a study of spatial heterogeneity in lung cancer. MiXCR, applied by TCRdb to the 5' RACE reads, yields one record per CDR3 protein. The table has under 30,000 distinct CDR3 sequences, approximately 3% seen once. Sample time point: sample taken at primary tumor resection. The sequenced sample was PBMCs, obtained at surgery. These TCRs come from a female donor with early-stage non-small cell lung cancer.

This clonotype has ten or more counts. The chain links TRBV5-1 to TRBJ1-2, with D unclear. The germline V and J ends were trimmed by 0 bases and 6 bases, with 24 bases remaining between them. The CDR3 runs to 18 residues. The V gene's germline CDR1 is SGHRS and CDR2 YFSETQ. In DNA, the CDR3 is TGCGCCAGCAGCTTGGCAGCCTCTCAGATTACGCCTGGGAATGGCTACACCTTC. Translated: CASSLAASQITPGNGYTF.

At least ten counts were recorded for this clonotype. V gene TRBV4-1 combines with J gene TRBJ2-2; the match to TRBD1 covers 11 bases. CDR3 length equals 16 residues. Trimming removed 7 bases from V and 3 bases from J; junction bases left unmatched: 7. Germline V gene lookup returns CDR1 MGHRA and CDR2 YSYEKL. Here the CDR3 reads CASTSGTGGYTGELFF. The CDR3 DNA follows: TGCGCCAGCACCTCCGGGACAGGGGGTTACACCGGGGAGCTGTTTTTT.

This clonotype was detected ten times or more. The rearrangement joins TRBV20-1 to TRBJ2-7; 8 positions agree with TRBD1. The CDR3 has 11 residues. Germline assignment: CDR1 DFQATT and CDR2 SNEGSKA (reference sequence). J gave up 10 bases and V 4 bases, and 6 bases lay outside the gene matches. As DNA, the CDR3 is TGCAGTGCTACGGACAGGGTGGGACAGTACTTC. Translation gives CSATDRVGQYF.

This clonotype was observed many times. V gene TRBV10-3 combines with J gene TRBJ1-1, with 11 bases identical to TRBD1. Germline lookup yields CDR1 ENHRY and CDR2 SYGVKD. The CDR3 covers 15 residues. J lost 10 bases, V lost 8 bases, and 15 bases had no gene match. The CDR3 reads CAIAGTGGPGEAAFF. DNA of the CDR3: TGTGCCATCGCCGGGACAGGGGGACCGGGTGAGGCAGCTTTCTTT.

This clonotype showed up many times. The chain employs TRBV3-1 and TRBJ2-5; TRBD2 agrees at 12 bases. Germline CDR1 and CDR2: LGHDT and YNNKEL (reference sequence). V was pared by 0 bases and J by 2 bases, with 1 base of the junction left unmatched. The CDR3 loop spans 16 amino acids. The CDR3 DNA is TGTGCCAGCAGCCAAGATCTAGCGGGAGGGCAAGAGACCCAGTACTTC. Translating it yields CASSQDLAGGQETQYF.

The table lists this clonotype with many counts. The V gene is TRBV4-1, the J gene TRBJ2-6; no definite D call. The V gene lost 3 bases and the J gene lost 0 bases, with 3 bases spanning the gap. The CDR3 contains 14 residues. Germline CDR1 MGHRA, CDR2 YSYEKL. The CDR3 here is CASSHLSGANVLTF. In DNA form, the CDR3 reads TGCGCCAGCAGCCATCTCTCTGGGGCCAACGTCCTGACTTTC.

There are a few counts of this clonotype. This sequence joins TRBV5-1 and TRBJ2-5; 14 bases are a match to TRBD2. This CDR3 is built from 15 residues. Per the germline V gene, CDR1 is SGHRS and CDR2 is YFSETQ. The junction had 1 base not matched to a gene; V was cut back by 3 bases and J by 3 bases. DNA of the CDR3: TGCGCCAGCAGCTCGGGACTAGCGGGAGAAGAGACCCAGTACTTC. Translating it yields CASSSGLAGEETQYF.

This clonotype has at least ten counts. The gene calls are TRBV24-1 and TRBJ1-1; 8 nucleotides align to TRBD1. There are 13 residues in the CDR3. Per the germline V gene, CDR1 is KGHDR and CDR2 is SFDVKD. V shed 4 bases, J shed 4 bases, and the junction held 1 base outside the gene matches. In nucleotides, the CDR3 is TGTGCCACCAGTGAAACAGGGGGCACTGAAGCTTTCTTT. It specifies CATSETGGTEAFF.

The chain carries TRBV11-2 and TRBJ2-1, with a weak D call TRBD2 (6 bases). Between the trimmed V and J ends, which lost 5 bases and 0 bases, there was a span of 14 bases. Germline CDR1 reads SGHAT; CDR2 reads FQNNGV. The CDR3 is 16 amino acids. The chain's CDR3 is CASSVRGGTSYNEQFF. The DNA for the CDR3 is TGTGCCAGCAGCGTAAGAGGCGGGACCTCCTACAATGAGCAGTTCTTC. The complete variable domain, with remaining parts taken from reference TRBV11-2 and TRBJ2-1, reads EAGVAQSPRYKIIEKRQSVAFWCNPISGHATLYWYQQILGQGPKLLIQFQNNGVVDDSQLPKDRFSAERLKGVDSTLKIQPAKLEDSAVYLCASSVRGGTSYNEQFFGPGTRLTVL.

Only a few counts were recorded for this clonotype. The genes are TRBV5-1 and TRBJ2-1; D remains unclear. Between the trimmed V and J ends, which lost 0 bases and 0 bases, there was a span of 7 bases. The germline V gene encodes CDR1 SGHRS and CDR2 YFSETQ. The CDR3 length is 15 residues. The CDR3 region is CASSLAVSSYNEQFF. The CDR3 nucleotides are TGCGCCAGCAGCTTGGCAGTGAGCTCCTACAATGAGCAGTTCTTC.

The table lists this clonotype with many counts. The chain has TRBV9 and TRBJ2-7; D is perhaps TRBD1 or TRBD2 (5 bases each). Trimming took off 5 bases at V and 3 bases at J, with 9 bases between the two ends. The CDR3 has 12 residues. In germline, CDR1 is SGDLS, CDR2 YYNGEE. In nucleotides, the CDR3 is TGTGCCAGCAGTGGGGACGGCTACGAGCAGTACTTC. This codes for CASSGDGYEQYF.

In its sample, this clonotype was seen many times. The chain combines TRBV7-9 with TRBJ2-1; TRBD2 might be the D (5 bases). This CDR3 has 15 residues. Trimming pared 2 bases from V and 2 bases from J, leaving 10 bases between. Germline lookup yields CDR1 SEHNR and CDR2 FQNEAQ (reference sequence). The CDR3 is CASSLLTGTYNEQFF. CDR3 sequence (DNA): TGTGCCAGCAGCTTACTTACGGGGACCTACAATGAGCAGTTCTTC.

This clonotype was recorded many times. This CDR3 reads CASSPGDTGELFF. The CDR3 DNA sequence: TGTGCCAGCAGTCCAGGGGACACCGGGGAGCTGTTTTTT. The V gene is TRBV27, the J gene TRBJ2-2; the D gene is possibly TRBD1 (6 bases). CDR1 and CDR2 (germline): MNHEY, SMNVEV (reference sequence). The CDR3 loop spans 13 amino acids. Between the trimmed V and J ends, which lost 5 bases and 3 bases, there was a span of 7 bases.

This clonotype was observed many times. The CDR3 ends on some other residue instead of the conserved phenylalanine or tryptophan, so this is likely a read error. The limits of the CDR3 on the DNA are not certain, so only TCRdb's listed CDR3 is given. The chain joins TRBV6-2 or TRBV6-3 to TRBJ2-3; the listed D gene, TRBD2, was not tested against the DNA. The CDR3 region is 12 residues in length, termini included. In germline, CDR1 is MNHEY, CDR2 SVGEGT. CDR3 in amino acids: CASSPVAGGGLL.

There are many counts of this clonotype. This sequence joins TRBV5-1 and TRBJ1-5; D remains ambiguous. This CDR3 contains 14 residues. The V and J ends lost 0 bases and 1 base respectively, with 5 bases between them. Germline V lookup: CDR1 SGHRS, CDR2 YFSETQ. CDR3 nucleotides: TGCGCCAGCAGCTTGGATTCAAGCAATCAGCCCCAGCATTTT. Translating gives CASSLDSSNQPQHF.

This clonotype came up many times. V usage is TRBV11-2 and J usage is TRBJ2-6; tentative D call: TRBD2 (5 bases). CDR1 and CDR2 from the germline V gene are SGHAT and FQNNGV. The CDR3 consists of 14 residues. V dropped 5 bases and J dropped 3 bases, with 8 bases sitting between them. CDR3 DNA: TGTGCCAGCAGCCCCGGGGTTGGGGCCAACGTCCTGACTTTC. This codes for CASSPGVGANVLTF.

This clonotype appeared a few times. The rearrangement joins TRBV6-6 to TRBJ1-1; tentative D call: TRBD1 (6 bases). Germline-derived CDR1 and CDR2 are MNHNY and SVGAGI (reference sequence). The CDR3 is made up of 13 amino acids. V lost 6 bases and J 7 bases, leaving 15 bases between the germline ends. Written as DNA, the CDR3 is TGTGCCAGCAGGCAGCTGGGACACAGTGAAGCTTTCTTT. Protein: CASRQLGHSEAFF.